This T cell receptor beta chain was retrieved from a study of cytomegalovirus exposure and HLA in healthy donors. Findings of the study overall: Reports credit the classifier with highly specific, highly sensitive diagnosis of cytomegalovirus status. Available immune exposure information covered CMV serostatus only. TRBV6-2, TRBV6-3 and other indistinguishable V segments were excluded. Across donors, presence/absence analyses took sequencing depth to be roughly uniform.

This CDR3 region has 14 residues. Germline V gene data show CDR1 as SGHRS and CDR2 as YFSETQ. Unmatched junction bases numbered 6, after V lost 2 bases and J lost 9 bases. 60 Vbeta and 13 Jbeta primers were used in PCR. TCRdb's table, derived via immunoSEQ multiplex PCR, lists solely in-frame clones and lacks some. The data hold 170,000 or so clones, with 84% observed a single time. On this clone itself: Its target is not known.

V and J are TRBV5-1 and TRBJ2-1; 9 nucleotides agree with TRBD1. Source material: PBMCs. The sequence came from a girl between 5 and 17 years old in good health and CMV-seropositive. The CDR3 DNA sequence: TGCGCCAGCAGCTTACGGGACAGGGCGGCTGAGCAGTTCTTC. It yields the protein CASSLRDRAAEQFF.